The clone carrying this T cell receptor (beta chain) was seen repeatedly, ten times or more. Its specificity is not known. V lost 7 bases, J lost 8 bases, and 12 bases lay in between. CDR3 length: 11 amino acids. Looked up from germline, CDR1 is DFQATT and CDR2 is SNEGSKA (reference sequence). A universal primer site and UMIs were added as TCR cDNA was made by 5'RACE template switching. TCRdb re-called the 5' RACE reads with MiXCR, one entry per CDR3 protein. Among 200,000 to 300,000 distinct CDR3 sequences listed, approximately 3.8% were seen once. This specimen comes from a study of T cells after yellow fever vaccination. Findings and limits, study-wide: Among primary-vaccination clones, most reappeared after the booster, at 95% to 96% for CD4 and roughly 88% for CD8.

This clonotype was sampled from a man younger than 30 who received the YFV17D yellow fever vaccine. The V gene is TRBV20-1, the J gene TRBJ2-1; D tentatively reads TRBD1 or TRBD2 (5 bases each). The sample in question was PBMCs, obtained 15 days after the yellow fever booster vaccination. In DNA form, the CDR3 reads TGCAGTGGCCGAAGAGGGGATGAGCAGTTCTTC. This sequence encodes CSGRRGDEQFF.